A single sample gave rise to the 22 T cell receptor beta chains below, sequenced in a study of blood T cell repertoires in COVID-19. Repertoires were generated with immunoSEQ multiplex PCR, while TCRdb's copy carries only in-frame clones and drops some. The table shows 77,000 or so clones, with roughly 84% occurring only once. Specimen: peripheral blood. These receptors were obtained from a man aged 25 to 45 with COVID-19, enrolled during active disease.

The CDR3 spells CASSLRSSGREGNEQFF. DNA of the CDR3: TGTGCCAGCAGCCTAAGGTCTAGCGGGAGGGAGGGGAATGAGCAGTTCTTC. The gene calls are TRBV9 and TRBJ2-1; 12 bases fit TRBD2. Germline CDR1 reads SGDLS; CDR2 reads YYNGEE. The CDR3 sequence is 17 residues long. Germline trimming cut 4 bases from V and 7 bases from J; bases unmatched to any gene: 12.

The J gene is TRBJ2-4, the V gene TRBV13; 8 positions match TRBD2. Trimming removed 0 bases from V and 7 bases from J; junction bases left unmatched: 5. The length of the CDR3 is 15 residues. Germline-derived CDR1 and CDR2 are PRHDT and FYEKMQ (reference sequence). The CDR3 is CASSLGAGGNNIQYF. In DNA, the CDR3 is TGTGCCAGCAGCTTAGGGGCGGGAGGTAACAACATTCAGTACTTC.

This clone came up once. The V call is TRBV14, the J call TRBJ2-1; TRBD2 aligns across 8 bases. The CDR3 consists of 16 residues. CDR1 and CDR2 (germline): SGHDN, FVKESK. V lost 5 bases and J lost 3; bases outside the gene matches: 9. The CDR3 protein is CASSLGAGALYNEQFF. The CDR3 DNA reads TGTGCCAGCAGCTTGGGAGCGGGAGCGCTCTACAATGAGCAGTTCTTC.

The sample holds a few counts of this clone. The chain joins TRBV3-1 (or the pseudogene TRBV3-2) to TRBJ2-7, with 14 nucleotides matching TRBD2. J gave up 0 bases and V 4 bases, and 8 bases lay outside the gene matches. CDR3 size: 18 residues. Germline CDR1 reads LGHDT; CDR2 reads YNNKEL (reference sequence). The CDR3 spells CASSLRTSGRPSSYEQYF. The CDR3 DNA reads as TGTGCCAGCAGCCTCCGGACTAGCGGGAGGCCGAGCTCCTACGAGCAGTACTTC.

This chain uses TRBV4-1 with TRBJ2-3; the match to TRBD1 covers 9 bases. CDR3 size: 16 residues. CDR1 and CDR2 from the germline V gene are MGHRA and YSYEKL. V lost 1 base to trimming and J lost 2 bases; unmatched junction nucleotides: 4. Written as DNA, the CDR3 is TGCGCCAGCAGCCAAGGGACAGGGGTCCACACAGATACGCAGTATTTT. Its translation is CASSQGTGVHTDTQYF.

This chain links TRBV28 with TRBJ2-7; no firm D call. CDR1 is MDHEN and CDR2 is SYDVKM in the germline V gene. CDR3 length: 12 amino acids. V lost 7 bases, J lost 3 bases, and 10 bases lay in between. This CDR3 reads CASTAAFYEQYF. The CDR3 DNA follows: TGTGCCAGCACCGCCGCGTTCTACGAGCAGTACTTC.

This chain joins TRBV2 and TRBJ1-2; D may be TRBD1 (6 bases). CDR1 and CDR2 (germline): SNHLY, FYNNEI. This CDR3 has 15 amino acids. Between the trimmed V and J ends, which lost 5 bases and 5 bases, there was a span of 18 bases. CDR3 bases: TGTGCCAGCAGTCCACCTTCGGGACATCTTTATGGCTACACCTTC. As protein: CASSPPSGHLYGYTF.

The J gene is TRBJ2-2, the V gene TRBV5-1, with 9 positions matching TRBD2. CDR1 and CDR2 (germline): SGHRS, YFSETQ. V lost 3 bases and J lost 2; bases outside the gene matches: 8. The CDR3 sequence is 17 residues long. The CDR3 DNA reads TGCGCCAGCAGCTCGGTTAGCGGGAGATACAACACCGGGGAGCTGTTTTTT. Its protein is CASSSVSGRYNTGELFF.

Here the CDR3 DNA reads TGTGCCACCAGTGATTCACCGACCGGGACTAGCGGGAGTGGAGGGACCCAGTACTTC. Protein sequence: CATSDSPTGTSGSGGTQYF. The V call is TRBV24-1, the J call TRBJ2-5, with 14 bases fitting TRBD2. The CDR3 covers 19 residues. Germline CDR1 KGHDR, CDR2 SFDVKD. Trimming cost V 2 bases and J 7 bases; bases outside gene matches: 14.

The rearrangement links TRBV9 to TRBJ2-1; D is unclear. The CDR3 length is 15 residues. Trimming pared 3 bases from V and 3 bases from J, leaving 13 bases between. Germline-derived CDR1 and CDR2 are SGDLS and YYNGEE. For the CDR3, the DNA is TGTGCCAGCAGCGGATCCGGAGCCCACTACAATGAGCAGTTCTTC. This gives the protein CASSGSGAHYNEQFF.

The J gene is TRBJ1-2, the V gene TRBV19; D possibly corresponds to TRBD1 (6 bases). Trimming shortened V by 2 bases and J by 6 bases, and 13 bases separated the two germline ends. Germline CDR1 reads LNHDA; CDR2 reads SQIVND (reference sequence). CDR3 length: 14 residues. Here the CDR3 reads CASSITSGTHGYTF. CDR3 in DNA: TGTGCCAGTAGTATAACATCTGGGACACATGGCTACACCTTC.

This chain links TRBV28 with TRBJ2-1; possibly TRBD1 for D (6 bases). This CDR3 has 15 residues. V lost 4 bases and J 1 base, leaving 11 bases between the germline ends. The germline gives CDR1 MDHEN, CDR2 SYDVKM. CDR3 in DNA: TGTGCCAGCAGTTCCGCAGGGGTATCCTACAATGAGCAGTTCTTC. Protein sequence: CASSSAGVSYNEQFF.

This chain uses TRBV6-5 with TRBJ1-5; possibly TRBD1 for D (6 bases). V was trimmed by 5 bases and J by 6 bases, leaving 11 bases between them. The CDR3 sequence is 13 residues long. CDR1 and CDR2 from the germline V gene are MNHEY and SVGAGI. The CDR3 DNA sequence: TGTGCCAGCAGTACAGGGTCAGGTCAGCCCCAGCATTTT. Protein product: CASSTGSGQPQHF.

The CDR3 is CASRSDRVPTDTQYF. CDR3 sequence (DNA): TGTGCCAGCAGATCGGACAGGGTGCCCACAGATACGCAGTATTTT. V and J are TRBV28 and TRBJ2-3, with 8 nucleotides matching TRBD1. The V and J ends lost 6 bases and 2 bases, in that order; junction bases with no gene match: 7. The CDR3 totals 15 residues. CDR1 and CDR2 from the germline V gene are MDHEN and SYDVKM. The whole variable domain, remainder taken from reference TRBV28 and TRBJ2-3, is DVKVTQSSRYLVKRTGEKVFLECVQDMDHENMFWYRQDPGLGLRLIYFSYDVKMKEKGDIPEGYSVSREKKERFSLILESASTNQTSMYLCASRSDRVPTDTQYFGPGTRLTVL.

V and J are TRBV5-1 and TRBJ2-5; 16 nucleotides agree with TRBD2. Per the germline V gene, CDR1 is SGHRS and CDR2 is YFSETQ. V lost 4 bases and J lost 5; bases outside the gene matches: 8. The CDR3 length is 17 residues. In nucleotides, the CDR3 is TGCGCCAGCAGCACGGGGACTAGCGGGAGGGCCTTGGAGACCCAGTACTTC. It specifies CASSTGTSGRALETQYF.

This clone was counted only a few times. The chain links TRBV11-1 to TRBJ2-7; D is ambiguous. This CDR3 is 15 amino acids long. In germline, CDR1 is SGHAT, CDR2 FQDESV (reference sequence). V lost 0 bases, J lost 0 bases, and 9 bases lay in between. DNA for the CDR3: TGTGCCAGCAGCTTAGCGGCCCTCAGCTCCTACGAGCAGTACTTC. The encoded protein is CASSLAALSSYEQYF.

The chain recombines TRBV19 with TRBJ2-3; D may be TRBD2 (6 bases). Trimming removed 4 bases at V and 1 base at J, with 12 bases between. This CDR3 is 15 amino acids long. Germline V CDR1 and CDR2: LNHDA, SQIVND (reference sequence). The CDR3 here is CASSTTKRGTDTQYF. CDR3 nucleotide sequence: TGTGCCAGTAGTACCACCAAGCGGGGCACAGATACGCAGTATTTT.

The chain has TRBV10-3 and TRBJ2-3, with TRBD2 matching over 7 bases. Germline V gene data show CDR1 as ENHRY and CDR2 as SYGVKD. There are 14 residues in the CDR3. With 4 bases clipped from V and 2 bases from J, the junction kept 3 bases outside the gene matches. As DNA, the CDR3 is TGTGCCATCAGTGGACTAGCCAACACAGATACGCAGTATTTT. This sequence encodes CAISGLANTDTQYF.

In its sample, this clone was seen once. The rearrangement uses TRBV28 and TRBJ1-1; a possible D gene is TRBD1 (6 bases). CDR1 is MDHEN, CDR2 SYDVKM, per germline. Trimming left V 3 bases short and J 3 bases short, with 14 bases between. The CDR3 spans 15 residues. CDR3 protein: CASSFGQRLYTEAFF. For the CDR3, the DNA is TGTGCCAGCAGTTTCGGACAGCGCCTTTACACTGAAGCTTTCTTT.

This clone occurred a few times. The gene calls are TRBV3-1 (or the pseudogene TRBV3-2) and TRBJ2-7; the match to TRBD1 covers 7 bases. The CDR3 is 14 amino acids. The V gene end was trimmed by 8 bases and the J gene end by 0 bases; junction bases not matched to a gene: 7. CDR1 LGHDT and CDR2 YNNKEL come from the germline V gene (reference sequence). CDR3 in amino acids: CASGRGQLSYEQYF. DNA of the CDR3: TGTGCCAGCGGCCGGGGACAGCTCTCCTACGAGCAGTACTTC.

The chain is built from TRBV27 and TRBJ2-3; TRBD2 aligns across 13 bases. The germline V gene encodes CDR1 MNHEY and CDR2 SMNVEV (reference sequence). The CDR3 extends over 15 amino acids. V lost 6 bases to trimming and J lost 3 bases; unmatched junction nucleotides: 3. CDR3 residues: CASSRLAGGTDTQYF. The CDR3, as DNA: TGTGCCAGCAGCCGACTAGCGGGAGGAACAGATACGCAGTATTTT.

The gene calls are TRBV2 and TRBJ2-5, with TRBD2 matching 7 bases. Germline trimming cut 8 bases from V and 3 bases from J; bases unmatched to any gene: 9. Germline V lookup: CDR1 SNHLY, CDR2 FYNNEI. The length of the CDR3 is 14 residues. The CDR3 sequence is CASVPTGRKETQYF. The DNA of the CDR3 is TGTGCCAGCGTCCCTACCGGGAGGAAAGAGACCCAGTACTTC. The complete variable domain, with remaining parts taken from reference TRBV2 and TRBJ2-5, reads EPEVTQTPSHQVTQMGQEVILRCVPISNHLYFYWYRQILGQKVEFLVSFYNNEISEKSEIFDDQFSVERPDGSNFTLKIRSTKLEDSAMYFCASVPTGRKETQYFGPGTRLLVL.